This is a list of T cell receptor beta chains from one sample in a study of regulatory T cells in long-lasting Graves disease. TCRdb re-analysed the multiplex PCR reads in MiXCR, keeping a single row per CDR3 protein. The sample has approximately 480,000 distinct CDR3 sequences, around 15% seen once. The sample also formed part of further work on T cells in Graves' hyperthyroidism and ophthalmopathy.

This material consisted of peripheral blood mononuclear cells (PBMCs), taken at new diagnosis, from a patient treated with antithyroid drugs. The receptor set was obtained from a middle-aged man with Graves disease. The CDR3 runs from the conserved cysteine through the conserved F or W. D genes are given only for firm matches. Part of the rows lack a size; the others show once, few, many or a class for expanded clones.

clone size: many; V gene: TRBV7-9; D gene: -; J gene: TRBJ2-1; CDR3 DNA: TGTGCCAGCAGCTTCCTCGCAGAAGGGGGTGAGCAGTTCTTC; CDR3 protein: CASSFLAEGGEQFF
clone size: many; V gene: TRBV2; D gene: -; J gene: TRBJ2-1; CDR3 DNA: TGTGCCAGCAGTGGGTCCATAGAGGATGAGCAGTTCTTC; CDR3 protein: CASSGSIEDEQFF
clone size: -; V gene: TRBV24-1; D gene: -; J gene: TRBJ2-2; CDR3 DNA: TGTGCCACCAGCGGAGTTGGCGGAGGATACACCGGGGAGCTGTTTTTT; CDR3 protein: CATSGVGGGYTGELFF
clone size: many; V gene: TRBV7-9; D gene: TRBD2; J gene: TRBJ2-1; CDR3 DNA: TGTGCCAGCAGCTTAGTAGTGGGACTAGCGGGGGCCGATGAGCAGTTCTTC; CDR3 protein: CASSLVVGLAGADEQFF
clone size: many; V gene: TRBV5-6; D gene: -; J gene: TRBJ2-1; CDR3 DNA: TGTGCCAGCAGCTTGGTTAGCCACAATGAGCAGTTCTTC; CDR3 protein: CASSLVSHNEQFF
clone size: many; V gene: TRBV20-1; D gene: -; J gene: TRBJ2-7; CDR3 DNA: TGCAGTGCTAGAGGGGGCAGCTACGAGCAGTACTTC; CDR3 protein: CSARGGSYEQYF
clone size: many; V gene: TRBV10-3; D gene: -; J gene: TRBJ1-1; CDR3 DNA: TGTGCCATCAGTGGACAGGAGAACACTGAAGCTTTCTTT; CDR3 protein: CAISGQENTEAFF
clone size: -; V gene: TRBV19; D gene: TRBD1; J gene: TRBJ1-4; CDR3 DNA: TGTGCCAGTAGTTCGTCGGACAGGGAAACTAATGAAAAACTGTTTTTT; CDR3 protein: CASSSSDRETNEKLFF
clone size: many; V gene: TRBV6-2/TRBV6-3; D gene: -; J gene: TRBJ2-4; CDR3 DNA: TGTGCCAGCTCAACACCAAACATTCAGTACTTC; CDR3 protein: CASSTPNIQYF
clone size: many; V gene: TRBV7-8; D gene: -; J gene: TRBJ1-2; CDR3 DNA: TGTGCCAGCAGCCTACAGGGTTTCCGGGGCTACACCTTC; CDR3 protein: CASSLQGFRGYTF
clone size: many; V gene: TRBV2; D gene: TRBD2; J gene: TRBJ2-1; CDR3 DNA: TGTGCCAGCAGTGCTAGCGGGAGGGAGGGTGAGCAGTTCTTC; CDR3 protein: CASSASGREGEQFF
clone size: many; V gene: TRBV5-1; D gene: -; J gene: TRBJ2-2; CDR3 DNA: TGCGCCAGCAGCTTGGAAGGGGATCACACCGGGGAGCTGTTTTTT; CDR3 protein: CASSLEGDHTGELFF
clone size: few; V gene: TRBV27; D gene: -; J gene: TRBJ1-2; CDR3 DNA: TGTGCCAGCAATCCTCTGGGGGATCTAGACTATGGCTACACCTTC; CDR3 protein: CASNPLGDLDYGYTF
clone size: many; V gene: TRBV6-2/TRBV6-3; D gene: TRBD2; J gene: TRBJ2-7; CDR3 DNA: TGTGCCAGCAGCGGACTAGCGGGATCCTACGAGCAGTACTTC; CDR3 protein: CASSGLAGSYEQYF
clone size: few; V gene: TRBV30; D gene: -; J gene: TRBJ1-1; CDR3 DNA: TGTGCCTGGAGTGGGACCGACACTGAAGCTTTCTTT; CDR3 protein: CAWSGTDTEAFF
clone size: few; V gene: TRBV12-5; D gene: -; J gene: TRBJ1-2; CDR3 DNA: TGTGCTAGTGGTTTGTTAGGCGGAAATTATGGCTACACCTTC; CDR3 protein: CASGLLGGNYGYTF
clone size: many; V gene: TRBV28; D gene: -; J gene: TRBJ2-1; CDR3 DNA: TGTGCCAGCAGTTACGTTACAGGGACCGGCGGAGGCTCCTACAATGAGCAGTTCTTC; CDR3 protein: CASSYVTGTGGGSYNEQFF
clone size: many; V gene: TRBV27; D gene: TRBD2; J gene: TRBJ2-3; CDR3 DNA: TGTGCCAGCAGCGGACTAGCAACAGATACGCAGTATTTT; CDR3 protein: CASSGLATDTQYF
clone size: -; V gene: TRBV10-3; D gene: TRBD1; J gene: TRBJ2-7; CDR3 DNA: TGTGCCATCAGTGAGTCGCGGACAGGGGACGAGCAGTACTTC; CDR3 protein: CAISESRTGDEQYF
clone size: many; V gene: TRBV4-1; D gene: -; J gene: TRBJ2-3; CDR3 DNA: TGCGCCAGCAGCCAAGTCGGAGGTGGAGATACGCAGTATTTC; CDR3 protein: CASSQVGGGDTQYF
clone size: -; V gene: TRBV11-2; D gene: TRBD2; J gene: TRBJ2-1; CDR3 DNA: TGTGCCAGCAGCTTAGCGAGGGGACTAGCGGACGACAATGAGCAGTTCTTC; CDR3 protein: CASSLARGLADDNEQFF
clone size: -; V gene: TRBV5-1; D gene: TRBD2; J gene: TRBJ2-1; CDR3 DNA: TGCGCCATGCCGGGACTAGCGGGATTAAATGAGCAGTTCTTC; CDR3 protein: CAMPGLAGLNEQFF
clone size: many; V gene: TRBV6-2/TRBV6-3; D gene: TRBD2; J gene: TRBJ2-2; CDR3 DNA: TGTGCCAGCAGTTACCTACGGGAGGGCGGGGAGCTGTTTTTT; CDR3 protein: CASSYLREGGELFF
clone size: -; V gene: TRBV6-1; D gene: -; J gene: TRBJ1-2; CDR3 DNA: TGTGCCAGCAGGACCCCGGGACGGATGATAAATGGCTACACCTTC; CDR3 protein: CASRTPGRMINGYTF
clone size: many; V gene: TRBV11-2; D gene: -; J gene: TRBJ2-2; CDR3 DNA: TGTGCCAGCAGCTTATTGTCCGGACCCACCGCCGGGGAGCTGTTTTTT; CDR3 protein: CASSLLSGPTAGELFF
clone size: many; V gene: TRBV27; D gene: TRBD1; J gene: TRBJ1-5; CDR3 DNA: TGTGCCAGCAGTTTGCTCGGGACAGGGGGCGGTCAGCCCCAGCATTTT; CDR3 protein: CASSLLGTGGGQPQHF
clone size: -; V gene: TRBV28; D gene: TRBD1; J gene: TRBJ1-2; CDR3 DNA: TGTGCCAGCAGTCGCTCAGGGGGGGGAGACGGCTACACCTTC; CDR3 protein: CASSRSGGGDGYTF
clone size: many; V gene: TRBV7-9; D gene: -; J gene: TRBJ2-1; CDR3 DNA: TGTGCCAGCAGCGTTCCTCAAGTGTCTGAGCAGTTCTTC; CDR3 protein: CASSVPQVSEQFF
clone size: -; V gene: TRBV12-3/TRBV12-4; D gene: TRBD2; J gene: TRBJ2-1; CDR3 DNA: TGTGCCAGCAGTTTGGCTAGCGGGAGCCCCTACAATGAGCAGTTCTTC; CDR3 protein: CASSLASGSPYNEQFF
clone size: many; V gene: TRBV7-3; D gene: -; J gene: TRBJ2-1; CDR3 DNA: TGTGCCAGCAGCTTATCGATCCGGGGCGAGCAGTTCTTC; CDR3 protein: CASSLSIRGEQFF
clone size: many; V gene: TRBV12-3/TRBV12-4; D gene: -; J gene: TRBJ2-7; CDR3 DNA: TGTGCCAGCAGCATCCCCCCGCGGGGCGTCTTAAGCTCCTACGAGCAGTACTTC; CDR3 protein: CASSIPPRGVLSSYEQYF
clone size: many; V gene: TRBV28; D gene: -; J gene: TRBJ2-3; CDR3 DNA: TGTGCCAGCAGTTCCGCGGACCGGGAGTTGTGGGGTCCGCAGTATTTT; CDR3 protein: CASSSADRELWGPQYF
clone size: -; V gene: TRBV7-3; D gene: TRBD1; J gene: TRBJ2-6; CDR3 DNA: TGTGCCAGCAGCGGGACAGGCCCCCTGTCTGGGGCCAACGTCCTGACTTTC; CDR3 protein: CASSGTGPLSGANVLTF
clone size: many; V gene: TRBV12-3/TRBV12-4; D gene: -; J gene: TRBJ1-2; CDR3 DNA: TGTGCCAGCAGTTTACAGGGTGGCTACACCTTC; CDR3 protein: CASSLQGGYTF
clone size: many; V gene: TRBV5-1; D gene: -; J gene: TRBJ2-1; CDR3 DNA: TGCGCCAGCAGCTTGGCCGAAGGCAAACAGTTCTTC; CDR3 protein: CASSLAEGKQFF
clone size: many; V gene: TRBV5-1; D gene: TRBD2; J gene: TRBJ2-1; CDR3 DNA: TGCGCCAGCAGCCTAGGGACTAGCGGGAGCGTGGAGCAGTTCTTC; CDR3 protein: CASSLGTSGSVEQFF
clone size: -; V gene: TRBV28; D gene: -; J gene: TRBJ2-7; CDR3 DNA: TGTGCCAGCAGTTTAGGGCACCCTACCGAGCAGTACTTC; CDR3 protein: CASSLGHPTEQYF
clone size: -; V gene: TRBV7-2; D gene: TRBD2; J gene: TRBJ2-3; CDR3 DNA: TGTGCCAGCAGCCTTGGGACTAGCGGTGTCGATACGCAGTATTTT; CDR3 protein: CASSLGTSGVDTQYF
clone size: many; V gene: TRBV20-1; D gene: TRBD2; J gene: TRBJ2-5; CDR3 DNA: TGCAGTGCTAGGCTAGCGGTCCAAGAGACCCAGTACTTC; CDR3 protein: CSARLAVQETQYF
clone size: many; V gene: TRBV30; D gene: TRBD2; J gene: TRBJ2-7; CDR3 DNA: TGTGCCTGGAGTGTTGTTAGCGGGAACGAGCAGTACTTC; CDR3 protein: CAWSVVSGNEQYF
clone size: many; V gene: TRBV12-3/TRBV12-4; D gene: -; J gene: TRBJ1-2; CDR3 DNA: TGTGCCAGCAGTTCGGGCATACCCTTTGCTAACTATGGCTACACCTTC; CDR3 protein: CASSSGIPFANYGYTF
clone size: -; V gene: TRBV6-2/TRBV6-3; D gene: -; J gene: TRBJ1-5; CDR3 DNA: TGTGCCAGCATGGGAAGCAATCAGCCCCAGCATTTT; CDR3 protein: CASMGSNQPQHF
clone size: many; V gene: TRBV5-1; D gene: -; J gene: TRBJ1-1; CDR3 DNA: TGCGCCAGCAGCCCCGAGCCCCCCTGGGCTTTCTTT; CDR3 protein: CASSPEPPWAFF
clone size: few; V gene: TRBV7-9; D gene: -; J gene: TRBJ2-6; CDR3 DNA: TGTGCCAGCAGCACCGGGACTGCCCTCTCTGGGGCCAACGTCCTGACTTTC; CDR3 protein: CASSTGTALSGANVLTF
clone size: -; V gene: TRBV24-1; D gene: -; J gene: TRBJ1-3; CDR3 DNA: TGTGCCACCAGGGATGCAGGAAACACCATATATTTT; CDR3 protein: CATRDAGNTIYF
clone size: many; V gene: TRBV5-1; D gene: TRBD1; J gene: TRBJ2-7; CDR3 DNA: TGCGCCAGCAGGGCGACCGGGACAGCCTCCTACGAGCAGTACTTC; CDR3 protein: CASRATGTASYEQYF
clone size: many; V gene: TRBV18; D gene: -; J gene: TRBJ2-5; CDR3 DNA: TGTGCCAGCTCACCGGCCGGGGAGACCCAGTACTTC; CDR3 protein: CASSPAGETQYF
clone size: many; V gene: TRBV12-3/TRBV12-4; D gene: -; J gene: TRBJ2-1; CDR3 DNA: TGTGCCAGCAGTTCCGGGACCGATCTCTACTACAATGAGCAGTTCTTC; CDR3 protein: CASSSGTDLYYNEQFF
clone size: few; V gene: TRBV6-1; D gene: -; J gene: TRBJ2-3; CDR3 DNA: TGTGCCAGCAGTACTGGGGCGGGGACAGATACGCAGTATTTT; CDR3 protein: CASSTGAGTDTQYF
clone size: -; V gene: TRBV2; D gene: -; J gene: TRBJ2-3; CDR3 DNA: TGTGCCAGCAGTGACTTGGCGGCCAACACAGATACGCAGTATTTT; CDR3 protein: CASSDLAANTDTQYF
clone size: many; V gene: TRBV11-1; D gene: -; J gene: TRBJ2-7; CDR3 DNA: TGTGCCAGCAGCTTATCGGCAGGGGCCTACGAGCAGTACTTC; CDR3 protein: CASSLSAGAYEQYF
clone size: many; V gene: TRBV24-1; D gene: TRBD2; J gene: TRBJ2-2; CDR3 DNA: TGTGCCACCAGTGATTTGCGTCCCGCGGGAGTGGGCACCGGGGAGCTGTTTTTT; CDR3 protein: CATSDLRPAGVGTGELFF
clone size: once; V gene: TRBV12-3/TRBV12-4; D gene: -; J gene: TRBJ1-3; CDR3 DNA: TGTGCCAGCAGTTTATTGTGGTCGGGGGACTCTGGAAACACCATATATTTT; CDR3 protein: CASSLLWSGDSGNTIYF
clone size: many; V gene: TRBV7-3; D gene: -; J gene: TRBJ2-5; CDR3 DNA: TGTGCCAGCAGTAAGAATGCCGCCGTTAAGCAAGAGACCCAGTACTTC; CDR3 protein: CASSKNAAVKQETQYF
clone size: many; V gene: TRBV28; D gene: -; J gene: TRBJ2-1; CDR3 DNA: TGTGCCAGCACACGAGCTTACACCTACAATGAGCAGTTCTTC; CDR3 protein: CASTRAYTYNEQFF
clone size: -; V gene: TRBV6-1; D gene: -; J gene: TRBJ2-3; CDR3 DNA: TGTGCCAGCACCCTAAGGGATACGCAGTATTTT; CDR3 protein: CASTLRDTQYF
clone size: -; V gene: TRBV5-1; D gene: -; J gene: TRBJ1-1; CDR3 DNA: TGCGCCAGCAGCTTTGGGGACGCCAACACTGAAGCTTTCTTT; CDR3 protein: CASSFGDANTEAFF
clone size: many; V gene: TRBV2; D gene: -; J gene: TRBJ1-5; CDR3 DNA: TGTGCCAGCAGTCGACAGGTGCCTAATCAGCCCCAGCATTTT; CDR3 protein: CASSRQVPNQPQHF